The clone carrying this T cell receptor beta chain was detected a few times. Its specificity is not known. A second PCR of 7 to 11 cycles used a sample-barcoded 5' primer and a J-beta primer mix. TCRdb re-analysed the 5' RACE reads in MiXCR, keeping a single row per CDR3 protein. Of about 800,000 distinct CDR3 sequences detected, roughly 60% appear once; the ten largest clones hold 20% to 25%. This record belongs to a study of blood T cells in healthy people across ages. Findings and limits, study-wide: As age increased, TCR beta diversity per million T cells fell in a roughly linear fashion. Relative to aged donors, long-lived donors carried more naive CD4+ cells and displayed higher diversity.

Sequenced: blood. The clonotype comes from a man aged 25-45 years in good health.

This CDR3 reads CASSFRAEGQPQHF. DNA for the CDR3: TGTGCCAGCAGTTTTCGGGCAGAGGGGCAGCCCCAGCATTTT. The chain has TRBV27 and TRBJ1-5; D might be TRBD1 (5 bases). V was clipped by 3 bases and J by 7 bases, with 13 bases between them. The germline gives CDR1 MNHEY, CDR2 SMNVEV (reference sequence). The CDR3 totals 14 residues.